This T cell receptor beta chain stems from a study of blood T cell repertoires in COVID-19 (dated by TCRdb to 2020 to 2021). For context, the study as a whole: Samples covering the acute and convalescent phases of COVID-19 were provided by collaborators in the United States, Italy and Spain. Where HLA class I and class II types were available, the types were taken from metadata supplied by the sample provider, not from assay-based typing. Samples were obtained from the ongoing ImmuneRACE study (first 160 participants) and from approximately 1,200 subjects provided by 6 global collaborators. The repertoires were made available in a free public database intended to serve as a resource for research on the immune response to SARS-CoV-2. The sample metadata nearly always contained a de-identified subject ID, COVID-19 status, age in years and sex. The prospective study material was composed of cDNA or gDNA derived from T cells, B-cell-depleted T cells, or PBMCs. Subjects who had been exposed to COVID-19, were actively infected with it, or had recovered from it provided the deeply sampled blood TCRbeta repertoires that made up the dataset.

V trim: 5 bases; J trim: 1 base; unmatched bases: 3. Reading from cysteine to phenylalanine, the CDR3 counts 15 amino acids. The retained sequence is limited to the CDR3, 45 bases, with the frame set at the first base. The CDR1 and CDR2 encoded by the germline V gene are KGHSH and LQKENI. Remarks on this clone: No antigen is known for it. No per-base quality is available; no much larger clone lies one base away. At the DNA level, this CDR3 is encoded by other sequences in the same sample as well.

General study outcomes and caveats: The amount of clinical and demographic metadata varied by source and participant and was provided uncurated.

In Seattle, one collaborating source enrolled patients while the infection was active and tracked those patients longitudinally over the course of disease. Each collaborating institution followed its own protocols to collect whole blood in K2EDTA tubes. For TCRbeta analysis, collaborator samples were shipped as frozen whole blood, as isolated PBMCs, or as DNA extracted from either sample type. The immunoSEQ Assay, a bias-controlled multiplex PCR, was used to amplify TCRbeta CDR3 regions from genomic DNA. As for the original processing: The number of nucleated cells in each sample was estimated from the amplification of reference gene primers within the assay. To quantify the absolute abundance of each unique TCRbeta CDR3 rearrangement, sequence reads were collapsed and filtered. For each sample, productive Simpson clonality was calculated as the square root of Simpson's diversity index over productive rearrangements. The immuneACCESS repertoire file appears here via TCRdb, limited to in-frame rearrangements. These files lack a portion of the clones; in checked studies, under half of the deficit traces to unresolved V genes, and the cause of the others is not known. The DNA gave D and trimming, while V, J and clone size come from that table. In all, the sample holds 400,000 to 450,000 clones, and 85% to 90% of those were seen once. Roughly 0.76% of the sample is taken by the ten largest.

This TCR derives from a man in his late teens or twenties with COVID-19, enrolled during active disease. The chain was built from TRBV18 and TRBJ2-2, with 8 junctional bases fitting TRBD1. The sample consisted of peripheral blood. The encoded CDR3 is CASSGDRGNTGELFF. The DNA sequence is TGTGCCAGCTCAGGCGACAGGGGGAACACCGGGGAGCTGTTTTTT. Extended through the reference TRBV18 and TRBJ2-2 proteins, this CDR3 yields the full variable domain: NAGVMQNPRHLVRRRGQEARLRCSPMKGHSHVYWYRQLPEEGLKFMVYLQKENIIDESGMPKERFSAEFPKEGPSILRIQQVVRGDSAAYFCASSGDRGNTGELFFGEGSRLTVL.